This TCR beta chain was identified in a study of PD-1 blockade in classical Hodgkin lymphoma (dated by TCRdb to 2020 to 2022). Broadly, across the study: Nivolumab dosing was 3 mg/kg intravenously every 2 weeks, continuing until either disease progression or unacceptable toxicity. A peripheral blood immune signature of response to PD-1 blockade in classical Hodgkin lymphoma was defined using TCR beta sequencing and CyTOF. What the work shows at the level of the full study, not this receptor alone: Among trial patients, those achieving complete response had baseline diversity similar to that of newly diagnosed patients, while diversity was significantly lower in partial responders and progressors. CD4+ but not CD8+ TCR diversity rose significantly by C4D1 (p=0.0027 vs p=0.16), most apparent in complete responders (p=0.02). The study was restricted to a single clinical trial cohort, and the causes of repertoire differences, possibly disease activity or prior therapy, were left undefined. Lower diversity was seen in patients whose nivolumab began less than 1 year after ASCT, and these patients were left out of later analyses so that immune reconstitution would not confound the results. Baseline TCR diversity was reported to be lower in newly diagnosed patients than in healthy donors and to be lower still in relapsed/refractory patients.

V and J are truncated by 5 bases and 2 bases respectively, leaving an intervening sequence of 10 bases. CDR1 and CDR2 (SGHRS, YFSETQ) derive from the germline V gene. The CDR3 spans 13 residues, from the cysteine through the phenylalanine. The entry retains the CDR3 DNA only, 39 bases that are in frame from base 1. With respect to this clone: Its antigen target is currently unknown. Per-nucleotide qualities are absent, and no much larger clonotype sits a single base away.

Genomic DNA was isolated using the Qiagen DNeasy kit from unsorted PBMCs as well as from negatively selected CD4+ and CD8+ fractions. TCR beta CDR3 regions were amplified by immunoSEQ multiplex PCR using primers annealing to V and J segments. A synthetic immune receptor repertoire was used to minimize amplification bias, and remaining bias was computationally removed after sequencing. In the paper's pipeline: Repertoire diversity was quantified as the Shannon entropy index using custom Python scripts. Unsorted, CD4+ and CD8+ repertoires were analyzed separately, except in combined analyses where CD4+ and CD8+ sequences were merged in silico. Clonal expansion was defined as at least a 2-fold frequency increase after treatment relative to C1D1, with a pseudocount of 0.5 for undetected baseline clones. Clones with 0 or 1 copy at C1D1 were defined as singleton clones, while clones with 2 or more copies were defined as non-singleton clones. Clones expanded in unsorted samples were annotated as CD4+, CD8+ or unknown by matching protein sequences in sorted samples from the same patient. Wilcoxon tests on paired samples were used to test diversity changes from C1D1 to C4D1. TCRdb took this table from immuneACCESS and kept in-frame rearrangements with V and J called. Such tables lack part of the clones; where checked against another copy, unresolved V genes explain under half of the gap, and the rest is unexplained. The DNA was the basis for D and trimming; V, J and clone size are from that table. Here the sample has around 100,000 clones; just over 90% occur a single time. Of the sample, approximately 3% falls within the top ten clones.

The time point label, read with the paper, signifies: cycle 4 day 1 (C4D1), after 6 weeks of nivolumab. Every trial patient had relapsed following autologous stem cell transplantation, and prior brentuximab vedotin exposure was what differed among cohorts A, B and C. A total of around 60 patients with relapsed/refractory classical Hodgkin lymphoma made up the trial cohort, and each patient's best overall response was complete response, partial response or progressive disease. In the multi-cohort phase II CheckMate 205 trial, trial patients received single-agent nivolumab. Best overall response was determined by an independent review committee according to the 2007 International Working Group response criteria. Trial PBMCs were obtained immediately prior to nivolumab initiation (C1D1) and on therapy at cycle 2 day 1 and cycle 4 day 1. Peripheral blood was collected in 8 mL Vacutainer Cell Preparation Tubes, from which PBMCs were isolated by centrifugation and then cryopreserved.

This sequence was found in a human donor with classical Hodgkin lymphoma. The input for sequencing was peripheral blood mononuclear cells (PBMCs), taken before the fourth cycle of nivolumab. This receptor chain uses TRBV5-1 and TRBJ2-5, with the D gene not clear enough to name. The DNA is TGCGCCAGCAGGGGTGGCCTTCAAGAGACCCAGTACTTC. Its coded protein is CASRGGLQETQYF.